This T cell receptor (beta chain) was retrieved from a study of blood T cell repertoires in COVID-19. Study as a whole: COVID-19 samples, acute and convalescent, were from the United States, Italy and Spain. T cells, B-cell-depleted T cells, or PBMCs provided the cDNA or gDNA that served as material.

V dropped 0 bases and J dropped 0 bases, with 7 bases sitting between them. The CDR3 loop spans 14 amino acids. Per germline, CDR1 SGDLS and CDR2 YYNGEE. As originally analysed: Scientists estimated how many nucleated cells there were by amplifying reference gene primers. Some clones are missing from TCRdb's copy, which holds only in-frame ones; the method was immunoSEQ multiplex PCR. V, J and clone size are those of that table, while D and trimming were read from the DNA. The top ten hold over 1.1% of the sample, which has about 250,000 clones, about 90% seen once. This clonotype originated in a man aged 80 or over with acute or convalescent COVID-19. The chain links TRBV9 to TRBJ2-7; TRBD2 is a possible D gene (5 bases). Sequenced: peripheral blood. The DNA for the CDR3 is TGTGCCAGCAGCGTAGGGACTTTCTCCTACGAGCAGTACTTC. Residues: CASSVGTFSYEQYF.